The present T cell receptor (beta chain) was sequenced within a study of T cells in Graves' hyperthyroidism and ophthalmopathy. Trimming took off 2 bases at V and 3 bases at J, with 11 bases between the two ends. Germline CDR1 GTSNPN, CDR2 SVGIG (reference sequence). The CDR3 has 14 residues. Template material for amplifying TCR beta CDR3 regions consisted of RNA transcripts. Using the HTBI primer set, a first-round RT-PCR was run on the TCR CDR3. TCRdb passed the multiplex PCR reads through MiXCR, listing each CDR3 protein once. This table has 500,000 or so distinct CDR3 sequences, roughly 15% appearing once. Many counts were recorded for this clonotype.

Material: blood. This TCR was recovered from a woman between 18 and 29 years old with Graves' ophthalmopathy. The V call is TRBV30, the J call TRBJ2-1; maybe TRBD2 (7 bases). In DNA form, the CDR3 reads TGTGCCTGGAGTAGGGGGGGACTCTACAATGAGCAGTTCTTC. It translates to CAWSRGGLYNEQFF.